The 19 T cell receptor beta chains below were found in one sample sequenced in a study of response to subunit inactivated influenza vaccine. Each CDR3 protein is one row after TCRdb ran MiXCR on the RT-PCR reads. The sample carries around 850,000 distinct CDR3 sequences, under 20% recorded once. The starting material was PBMCs from blood, obtained roughly 5 days after vaccination. These receptors were taken from a man aged 45-60 years who received an inactivated influenza vaccine.

This clonotype has a handful of counts. The chain links TRBV29-1 to TRBJ2-7, with D perhaps being TRBD1 or TRBD2 (5 bases each). Between the trimmed V and J ends, which lost 4 bases and 7 bases, there was a span of 17 bases. Germline V gene sequence: CDR1 SQVTM, CDR2 ANQGSEA. This CDR3 contains 13 residues. The CDR3, as DNA: TGCAGCGTTGGAGGGATCTTGAACAGGGAGCAGTACTTC. Amino acid sequence: CSVGGILNREQYF.

The V and J genes are TRBV5-6 and TRBJ1-2; TRBD1 might be the D (6 bases). The CDR3 spans 11 residues. Germline V gene lookup returns CDR1 SGHDT and CDR2 YYEEEE. V lost 4 bases to trimming and J lost 8 bases, with 9 bases between them. CDR3 nucleotide sequence: TGTGCCAGCAGCATAACAGGGGGCTACACCTTC. Translated: CASSITGGYTF. The full variable domain, with the rest looked up from reference TRBV5-6 and TRBJ1-2, is DAGVTQSPTHLIKTRGQQVTLRCSPKSGHDTVSWYQQALGQGPQFIFQYYEEEERQRGNFPDRFSGHQFPNYSSELNVNALLLGDSALYLCASSITGGYTFGSGTRLTVV.

The genes are TRBV20-1 and TRBJ2-5, with 8 bases matching TRBD1. Germline CDR1 and CDR2: DFQATT and SNEGSKA (reference sequence). CDR3 length: 13 amino acids. With 6 bases clipped from V and 3 bases from J, the junction kept 6 bases outside the gene matches. CDR3 loop: CSAQRTGKETQYF. The DNA for the CDR3 is TGCAGTGCCCAAAGGACAGGGAAAGAGACCCAGTACTTC.

CDR3 region: CASSLVSRTGELFF. Here the CDR3 DNA reads TGTGCCAGCAGCTTAGTATCCAGAACCGGGGAGCTGTTTTTT. The chain couples TRBV7-2 to TRBJ2-2, with D uncertain. The V end lost 1 base, the J end lost 5 bases, and 8 bases lay between the germline ends. This CDR3 has 14 amino acids. CDR1 and CDR2 (germline): SGHTA, FQGNSA. The full variable domain, completed using reference TRBV7-2 and TRBJ2-2, is GAGVSQSPSNKVTEKGKDVELRCDPISGHTALYWYRQSLGQGLEFLIYFQGNSAPDKSGLPSDRFSAERTGGSVSTLTIQRTQQEDSAVYLCASSLVSRTGELFFGEGSRLTVL.

This clonotype has just a few counts. V usage is TRBV6-1 and J usage is TRBJ2-5; 8 positions match TRBD1. Trimming removed 4 bases from V and 2 bases from J; junction bases left unmatched: 3. The CDR3 covers 14 residues. CDR1 MNHNS and CDR2 SASEGT come from the germline V gene. DNA of the CDR3: TGTGCCAGCAGTGCACGGACAGGGCAAGAGACCCAGTACTTC. Translation: CASSARTGQETQYF.

In this sample, this clonotype turned up many times. The J gene is TRBJ2-1, the V gene TRBV20-1; no reliable D call. CDR3 length: 13 amino acids. CDR1 DFQATT and CDR2 SNEGSKA come from the germline V gene (reference sequence). The CDR3 here is CTLWEPLSNEQFF. The CDR3 coding sequence is TGCACCCTGTGGGAACCCCTCTCCAATGAGCAGTTCTTC.

The chain employs TRBV4-2 and TRBJ1-2; possibly TRBD1 for D (5 bases). The CDR3 loop spans 13 amino acids. Germline CDR1 and CDR2: LGHNA and YNFKEQ. The V and J ends lost 5 bases and 6 bases respectively, with 13 bases between them. CDR3 sequence reads: CASSSHGDDGYTF. CDR3 nucleotides: TGTGCCAGCAGCTCACATGGGGACGATGGCTACACCTTC.

In its sample, this clonotype was seen once. A much bigger clone sits one base away, suggesting this may be a read error. The chain employs TRBV25-1 and TRBJ2-7; D is ambiguous. The CDR3 has 13 amino acids. V lost 5 bases to trimming and J lost 5 bases, with 13 bases between them. Germline CDR1 and CDR2: MGHDK and SYGVNS. CDR3 nucleotides: TGTGCCAGCAGTCTCCACGGTTCTGACGAGCAGTACTTC. Translating gives CASSLHGSDEQYF.

This clonotype was picked up a small number of times. The gene calls are TRBV11-1 and TRBJ2-1, with TRBD2 matching over 9 bases. The CDR3 is made up of 18 amino acids. Looked up from germline, CDR1 is SGHAT and CDR2 is FQDESV (reference sequence). Trimming at V came to 2 bases and at J to 0 bases, leaving 8 bases not matched to a gene. As DNA, the CDR3 is TGTGCCAGCAGCTTACTAGCGGGGCTAACGAGCTCCTACAATGAGCAGTTCTTC. This gives the protein CASSLLAGLTSSYNEQFF.

The chain recombines TRBV5-5 with TRBJ2-5; D is uncertain. V was cut by 4 bases and J by 2 bases, with 15 bases left in between. The CDR3 has 15 residues. Germline V lookup: CDR1 SGHKS, CDR2 YYEKEE (reference sequence). The CDR3 nucleotides are TGTGCCAGCAGCCACCTAAAGAGTATTCAAGAGACCCAGTACTTC. This encodes CASSHLKSIQETQYF.

This clonotype turned up a few times. V gene TRBV29-1 combines with J gene TRBJ2-2; tentatively, D is TRBD1 (5 bases). CDR1 is SQVTM, CDR2 ANQGSEA, per germline. Trimming stripped 6 bases from V and 3 bases from J, with 5 bases between. The CDR3 is 11 amino acids. The CDR3 DNA is TGCAGCGTCAGGGACACCGGGGAGCTGTTTTTT. This gives the protein CSVRDTGELFF.

The V call is TRBV12-3 or TRBV12-4, the J call TRBJ2-5; D might be TRBD1 or TRBD2, each matching 7 bases. Between the trimmed V and J ends, which lost 6 bases and 4 bases, there was a span of 12 bases. The CDR3 loop spans 13 amino acids. The CDR3 DNA reads TGTGCCAGCAGGACCAGGGGGGGAGAGACCCAGTACTTC. Encoded protein: CASRTRGGETQYF.

In its sample, this clonotype was seen a few times. The chain links TRBV5-1 to TRBJ2-5; 9 nucleotides align to TRBD2. V shed 3 bases, J shed 5 bases, and the junction held 8 bases outside the gene matches. The CDR3 spans 15 residues. The germline V gene has CDR1 SGHRS and CDR2 YFSETQ. CDR3 loop: CASSYSGRRDETQYF. CDR3 DNA sequence: TGCGCCAGCAGCTATAGCGGGAGAAGGGATGAGACCCAGTACTTC.

This rearrangement joins TRBV7-8 to TRBJ2-3, with 10 bases that match TRBD2. Germline CDR1 is SGHVS and CDR2 is FQNEAQ. This CDR3 region has 15 residues. DNA for the CDR3: TGTGCTGGCCAAAGACTAGCGGGTAGCACAGATACGCAGTATTTT. It codes for CAGQRLAGSTDTQYF.

This clonotype occurred a few times. The chain has TRBV7-6 and TRBJ2-7, with D maybe TRBD1 (5 bases). CDR1 SGHVS and CDR2 FNYEAQ come from the germline V gene. V lost 1 base, J lost 2 bases, and 12 bases lay in between. CDR3 length: 15 residues. The CDR3: CASSLGIGATYEQYF. The CDR3 region has the DNA TGTGCCAGCAGCTTAGGGATAGGGGCTACCTACGAGCAGTACTTC.

This clonotype was counted at least ten times. This chain links TRBV29-1 with TRBJ2-1; D possibly uses TRBD1 or TRBD2 (7 bases each). From germline, CDR1 is SQVTM and CDR2 ANQGSEA. V lost 5 bases to trimming and J lost 1 base, with 12 bases between them. The length of the CDR3 is 14 residues. The CDR3 coding sequence is TGCAGCGTTACCCAGGGGGGGTCCTACAATGAGCAGTTCTTC. Its protein product is CSVTQGGSYNEQFF.

This clonotype was detected only a few times. The chain carries TRBV7-2 and TRBJ1-2; unclear D gene. The CDR3 is made up of 15 amino acids. Trimming pared 2 bases from V and 5 bases from J, leaving 15 bases between. CDR1 is SGHTA and CDR2 is FQGNSA in the germline V gene. The CDR3, as DNA: TGTGCCAGCAGCTTACAATCAGGTTCGGGGTATGGCTACACCTTC. It codes for CASSLQSGSGYGYTF.

In its sample, this clonotype was seen a few times. The rearrangement joins TRBV27 to TRBJ2-7; D gene ambiguous. V was pared by 6 bases and J by 0 bases, with 12 bases between. The CDR3 consists of 14 residues. Germline-derived CDR1 and CDR2 are MNHEY and SMNVEV (reference sequence). The CDR3 here is CASRSLKGSYEQYF. CDR3 bases: TGTGCCAGCAGGAGCCTCAAGGGCTCCTACGAGCAGTACTTC.

In the case of this clonotype: Germline is not matched at one junction end, which may reflect a read error. V and J are TRBV3-1 and TRBJ2-1, with 10 bases that match TRBD2. The CDR3 covers 13 residues. Germline-derived CDR1 and CDR2 are LGHDT and YNNKEL (reference sequence). In DNA, the CDR3 is TGTGCCAGCAGCCAAGAAGTGCTAGCGGGGGCTATCTTC. This codes for CASSQEVLAGAIF.